This T cell receptor (beta chain) was captured in a study of shared clonotypes between healthy human individuals. General study results and limits: It was observed that roughly 5.1% of naive CD4 clonotypes were shared across a handful of donors.

For this clone: The antigen remains undetermined.

Germline CDR1 SGHRS, CDR2 YFSETQ. V lost 0 bases to trimming and J lost 9 bases; unmatched junction nucleotides: 9. This CDR3 is 16 amino acids long. Naive CD8 cells lacked CD45RO, underwent positive selection for CCR7 and left out terminally differentiated effector memory CD45RA+ cells. Repertoires were generated with immunoSEQ multiplex PCR, while TCRdb's copy carries only in-frame clones and drops some. The top ten hold around 24% of the sample, which has under 1 million clones, about 91% seen once. The specimen sequenced was naive CD8+ T cells sorted from blood. This sequence joins TRBV5-1 and TRBJ2-1; 10 bases match TRBD2. This clonotype was obtained from a man aged 25 to 40 in good health. CDR3 bases: TGCGCCAGCAGCTTGGCCGTTGCGGAGCGGGAGGGTGAGCAGTTCTTC. Translated, it gives CASSLAVAEREGEQFF.